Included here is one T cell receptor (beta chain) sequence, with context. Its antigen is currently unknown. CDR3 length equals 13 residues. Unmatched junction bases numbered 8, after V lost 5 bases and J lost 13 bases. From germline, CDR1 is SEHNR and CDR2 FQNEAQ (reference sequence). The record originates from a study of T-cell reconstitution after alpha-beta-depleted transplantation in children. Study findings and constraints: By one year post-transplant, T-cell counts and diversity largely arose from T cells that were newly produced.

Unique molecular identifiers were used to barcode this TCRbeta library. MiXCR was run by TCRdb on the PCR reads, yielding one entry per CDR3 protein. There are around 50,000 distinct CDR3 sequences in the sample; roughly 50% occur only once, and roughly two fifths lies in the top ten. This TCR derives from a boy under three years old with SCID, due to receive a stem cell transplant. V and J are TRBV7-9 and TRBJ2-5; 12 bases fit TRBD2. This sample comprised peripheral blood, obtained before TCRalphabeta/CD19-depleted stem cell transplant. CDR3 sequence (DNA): TGTGCCAGCAGCACACCGGGACTAGCGGGCGTGTACTTC. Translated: CASSTPGLAGVYF.